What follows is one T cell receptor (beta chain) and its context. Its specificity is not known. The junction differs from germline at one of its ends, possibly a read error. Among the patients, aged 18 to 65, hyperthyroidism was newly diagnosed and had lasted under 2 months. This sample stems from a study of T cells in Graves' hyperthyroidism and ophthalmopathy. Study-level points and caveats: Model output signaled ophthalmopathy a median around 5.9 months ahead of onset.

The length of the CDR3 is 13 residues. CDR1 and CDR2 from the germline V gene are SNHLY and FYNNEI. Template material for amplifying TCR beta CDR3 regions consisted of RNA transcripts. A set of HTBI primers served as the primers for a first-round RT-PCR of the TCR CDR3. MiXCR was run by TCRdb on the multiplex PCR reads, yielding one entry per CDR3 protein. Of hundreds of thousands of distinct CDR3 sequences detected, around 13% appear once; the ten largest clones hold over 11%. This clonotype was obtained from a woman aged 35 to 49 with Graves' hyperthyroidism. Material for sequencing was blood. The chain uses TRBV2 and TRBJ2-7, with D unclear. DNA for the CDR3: TGTGCCGGCAGTGTATCGGCCTTGGGCGAGCAGTACTTC. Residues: CAGSVSALGEQYF.